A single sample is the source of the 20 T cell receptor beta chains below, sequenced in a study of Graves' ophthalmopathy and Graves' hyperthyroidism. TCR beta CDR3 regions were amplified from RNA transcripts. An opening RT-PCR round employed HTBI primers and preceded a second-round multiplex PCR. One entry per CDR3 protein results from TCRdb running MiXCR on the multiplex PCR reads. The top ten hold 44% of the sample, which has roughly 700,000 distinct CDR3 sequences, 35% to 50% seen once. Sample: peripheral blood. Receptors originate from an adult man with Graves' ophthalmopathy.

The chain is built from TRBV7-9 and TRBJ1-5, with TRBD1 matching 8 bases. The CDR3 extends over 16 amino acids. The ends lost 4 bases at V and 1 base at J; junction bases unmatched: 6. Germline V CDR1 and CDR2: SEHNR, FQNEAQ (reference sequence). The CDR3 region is CASSSTGGESNQPQHF. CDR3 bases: TGTGCCAGCAGCTCCACAGGGGGAGAGAGCAATCAGCCCCAGCATTTT.

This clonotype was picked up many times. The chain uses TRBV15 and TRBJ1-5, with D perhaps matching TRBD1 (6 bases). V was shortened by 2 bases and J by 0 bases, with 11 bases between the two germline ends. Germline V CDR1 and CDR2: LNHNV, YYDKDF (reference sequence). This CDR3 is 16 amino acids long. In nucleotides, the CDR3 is TGTGCCACCAGCAGAAGGACAGCTAATAGCAATCAGCCCCAGCATTTT. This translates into CATSRRTANSNQPQHF.

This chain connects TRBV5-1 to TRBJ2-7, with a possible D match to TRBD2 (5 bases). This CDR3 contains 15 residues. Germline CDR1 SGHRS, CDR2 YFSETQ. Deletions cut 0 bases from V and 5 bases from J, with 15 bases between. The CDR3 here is CASSLGGRYGDEQYF. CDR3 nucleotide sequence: TGCGCCAGCAGCTTGGGTGGGAGATACGGCGACGAGCAGTACTTC.

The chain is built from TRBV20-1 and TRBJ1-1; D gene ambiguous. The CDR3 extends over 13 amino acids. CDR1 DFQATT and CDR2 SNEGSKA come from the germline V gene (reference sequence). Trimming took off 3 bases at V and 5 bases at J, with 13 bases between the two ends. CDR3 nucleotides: TGCAGTGCTAGGGCCAGCGAGAAGACTGAAGCTTTCTTT. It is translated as CSARASEKTEAFF.

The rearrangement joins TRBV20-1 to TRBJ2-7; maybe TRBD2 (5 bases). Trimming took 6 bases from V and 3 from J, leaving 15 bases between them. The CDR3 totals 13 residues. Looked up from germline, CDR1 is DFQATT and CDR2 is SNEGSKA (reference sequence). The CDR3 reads CSAHGLTFYEQYF. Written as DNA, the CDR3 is TGCAGTGCCCACGGACTGACGTTCTACGAGCAGTACTTC.

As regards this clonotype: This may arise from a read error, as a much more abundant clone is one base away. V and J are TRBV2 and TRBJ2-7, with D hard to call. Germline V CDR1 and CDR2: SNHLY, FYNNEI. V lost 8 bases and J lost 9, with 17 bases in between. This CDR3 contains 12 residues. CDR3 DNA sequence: TGTGCCAGCCTCCTGACCCAGCACGGGCAGTACTTC. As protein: CASLLTQHGQYF.

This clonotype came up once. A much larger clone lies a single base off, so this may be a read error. The DNA of the CDR3 is TGTGCCACCAGCAGAGATGGACAGCGAATGGAGACCCAGTACTTC. Translated: CATSRDGQRMETQYF. V and J are TRBV15 and TRBJ2-5; D may be TRBD1 (6 bases). The CDR3 has 15 residues. CDR1 and CDR2 (germline): LNHNV, YYDKDF (reference sequence). V was clipped by 0 bases and J by 5 bases, with 13 bases between them.

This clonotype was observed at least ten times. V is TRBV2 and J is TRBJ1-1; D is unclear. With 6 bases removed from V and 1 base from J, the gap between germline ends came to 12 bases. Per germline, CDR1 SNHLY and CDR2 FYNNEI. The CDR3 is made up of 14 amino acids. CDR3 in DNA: TGTGCCAGCAGGTTACAGATGGGGAACACTGAAGCTTTCTTT. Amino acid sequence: CASRLQMGNTEAFF. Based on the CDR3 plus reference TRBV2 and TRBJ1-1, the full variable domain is EPEVTQTPSHQVTQMGQEVILRCVPISNHLYFYWYRQILGQKVEFLVSFYNNEISEKSEIFDDQFSVERPDGSNFTLKIRSTKLEDSAMYFCASRLQMGNTEAFFGQGTRLTVV.

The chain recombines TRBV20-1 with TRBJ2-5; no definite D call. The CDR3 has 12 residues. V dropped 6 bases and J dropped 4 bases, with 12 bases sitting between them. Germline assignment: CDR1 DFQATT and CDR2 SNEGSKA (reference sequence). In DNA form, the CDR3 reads TGCAGTGCAGAGAGAGCTCGAGAGACCCAGTACTTC. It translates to CSAERARETQYF.

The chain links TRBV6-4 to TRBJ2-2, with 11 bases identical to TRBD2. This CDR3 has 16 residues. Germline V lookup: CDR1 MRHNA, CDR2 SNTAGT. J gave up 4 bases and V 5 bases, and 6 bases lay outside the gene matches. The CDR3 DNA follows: TGTGCCAGCAGTTCTAGCGGGGGGCCGTTCACCGGGGAGCTGTTTTTT. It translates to CASSSSGGPFTGELFF.

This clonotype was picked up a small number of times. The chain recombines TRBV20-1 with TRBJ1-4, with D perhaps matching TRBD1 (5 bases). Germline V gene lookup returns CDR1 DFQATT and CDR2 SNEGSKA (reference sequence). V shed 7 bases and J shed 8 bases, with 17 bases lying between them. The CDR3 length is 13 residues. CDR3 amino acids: CSVSGVLGEKLFF. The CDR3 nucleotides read TGCAGTGTATCGGGGGTTCTCGGCGAAAAACTGTTTTTT.

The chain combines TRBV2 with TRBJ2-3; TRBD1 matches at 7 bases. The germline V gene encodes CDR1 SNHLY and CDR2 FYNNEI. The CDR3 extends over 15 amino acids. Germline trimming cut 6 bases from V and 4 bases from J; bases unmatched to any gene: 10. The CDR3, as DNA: TGTGCCAGCAGCCAGGGGGACACTCGAGCAGATACGCAGTATTTT. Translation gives CASSQGDTRADTQYF.

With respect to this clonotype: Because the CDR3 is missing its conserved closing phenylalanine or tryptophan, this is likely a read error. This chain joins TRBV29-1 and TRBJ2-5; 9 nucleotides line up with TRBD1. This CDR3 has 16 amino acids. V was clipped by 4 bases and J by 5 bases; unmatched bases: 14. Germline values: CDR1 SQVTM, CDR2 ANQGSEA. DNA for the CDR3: TGCAGCGTTGCCTACAGGGGGCCTGTAACGGTGGAGACCCAGTACCTC. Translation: CSVAYRGPVTVETQYL.

The CDR3 region is CASSTATKQPQHF. The CDR3 coding sequence is TGTGCCAGTAGTACCGCAACTAAACAGCCCCAGCATTTT. V gene TRBV19 combines with J gene TRBJ1-5, with D uncertain. Trimming pared 4 bases from V and 7 bases from J, leaving 11 bases between. The CDR3 length is 13 residues. Looked up from germline, CDR1 is LNHDA and CDR2 is SQIVND (reference sequence). Drawing the rest from reference TRBV19 and TRBJ1-5, the complete variable domain is DGGITQSPKYLFRKEGQNVTLSCEQNLNHDAMYWYRQDPGQGLRLIYYSQIVNDFQKGDIAEGYSVSREKKESFPLTVTSAQKNPTAFYLCASSTATKQPQHFGDGTRLSIL.

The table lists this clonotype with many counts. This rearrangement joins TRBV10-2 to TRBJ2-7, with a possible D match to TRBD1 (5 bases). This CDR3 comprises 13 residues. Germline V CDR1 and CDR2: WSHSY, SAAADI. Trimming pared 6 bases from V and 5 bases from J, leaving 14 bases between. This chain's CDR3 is CASSEVRVHEQYF. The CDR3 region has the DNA TGCGCCAGCAGCGAGGTCAGGGTACACGAGCAGTACTTC.

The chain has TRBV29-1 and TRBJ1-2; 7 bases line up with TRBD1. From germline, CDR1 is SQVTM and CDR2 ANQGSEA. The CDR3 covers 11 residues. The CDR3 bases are TGCAGTGTCCAGGGGGTGACGGGCTACACCTTC. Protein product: CSVQGVTGYTF.

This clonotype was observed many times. The CDR3 protein is CASSPGRGEQYF. In DNA form, the CDR3 reads TGTGCCAGCAGCCCCGGCCGCGGCGAGCAGTACTTC. This chain connects TRBV12-3 or TRBV12-4 to TRBJ2-7; no clear D gene. Trimming pared 6 bases from V and 6 bases from J, leaving 12 bases between. This CDR3 has 12 amino acids.

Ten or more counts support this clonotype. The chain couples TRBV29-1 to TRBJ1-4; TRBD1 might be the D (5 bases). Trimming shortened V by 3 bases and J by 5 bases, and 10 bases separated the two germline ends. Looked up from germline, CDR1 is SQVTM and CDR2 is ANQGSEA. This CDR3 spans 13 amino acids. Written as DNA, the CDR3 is TGCAGCGTTGATAGGGGAGAGAATGAAAAACTGTTTTTT. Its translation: CSVDRGENEKLFF.

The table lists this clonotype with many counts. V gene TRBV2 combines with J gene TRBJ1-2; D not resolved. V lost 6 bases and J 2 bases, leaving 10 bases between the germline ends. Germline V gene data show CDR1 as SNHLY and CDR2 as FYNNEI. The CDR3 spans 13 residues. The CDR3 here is CASRERENYGYTF. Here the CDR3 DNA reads TGTGCCAGCAGGGAACGGGAAAACTATGGCTACACCTTC. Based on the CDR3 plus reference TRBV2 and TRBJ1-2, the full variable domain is EPEVTQTPSHQVTQMGQEVILRCVPISNHLYFYWYRQILGQKVEFLVSFYNNEISEKSEIFDDQFSVERPDGSNFTLKIRSTKLEDSAMYFCASRERENYGYTFGSGTRLTVV.

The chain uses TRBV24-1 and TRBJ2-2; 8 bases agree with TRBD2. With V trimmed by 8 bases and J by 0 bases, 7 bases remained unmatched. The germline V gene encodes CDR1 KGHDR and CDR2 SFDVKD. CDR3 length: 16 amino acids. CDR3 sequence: CATTEPGLANTGELFF. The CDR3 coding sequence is TGTGCCACCACAGAACCGGGACTAGCGAACACCGGGGAGCTGTTTTTT.